These T cell receptor beta chains were read from a single sample in a study of blood T cell repertoires in COVID-19. Clones were read by immunoSEQ multiplex PCR, and TCRdb kept only the in-frame ones, dropping some. The table shows 290,000 or so clones, with roughly 86% occurring only once. Sequenced input: peripheral blood. All receptors derive from a man between 65 and 79 years old with acute or convalescent COVID-19. CDR3s leave out the opening cysteine and the closing phenylalanine or tryptophan.

TRBJ2-7 | 9 | TRBV29-1 | SAGDTYEQY
TRBJ2-1 | 14 | TRBV30 | AWSVGPGLYYNEQF
TRBJ2-7 | 13 | TRBV4-3 | ASSQYGQGSYEQY
TRBJ2-7 | 14 | TRBV6-4 | ASRAPGTSVTYEQY
TRBJ2-1 | 16 | TRBV5-1 | ASSPPLAGGPSTNEQF
TRBJ2-5 | 12 | TRBV7-2 | AGSTSGLQETQY
TRBJ1-5 | 11 | TRBV12-3/TRBV12-4 | ASSLTGNQPQH
TRBJ1-5 | 15 | TRBV28 | ASSPLGGADSNQPQH
TRBJ2-2 | 14 | TRBV4-3 | ASSQALAQNTGELF
TRBJ1-4 | 13 | TRBV27 | ASSLLGQGSEKLF
TRBJ1-5 | 14 | TRBV6-5 | ASSLSSRGSNQPQH
TRBJ1-6 | 11 | TRBV7-2 | ASSLGVGSPLH
TRBJ1-5 | 13 | TRBV30 | AWSVAGQGYQPQH
TRBJ1-5 | 13 | TRBV10-3 | AISAVKGSNQPQH
TRBJ2-7 | 9 | TRBV20-1 | SARQGNEQY
TRBJ2-7 | 12 | TRBV6-6 | ASSYEGQSYEQY
TRBJ1-5 | 11 | TRBV29-1 | SVRQGGNQPQH
TRBJ1-1 | 9 | TRBV29-1 | SATGNTEAF
TRBJ1-1 | 15 | TRBV24-1 | AYHRVPGQGNSTEAF
TRBJ2-2 | 17 | TRBV6-4 | ARSDGRREALVDTGELF
TRBJ2-1 | 11 | TRBV11-3 | ASSAELASEQF
TRBJ2-7 | 12 | TRBV5-1 | ASASGTGPYEQY
TRBJ2-1 | 11 | TRBV19 | ASSIDRGFEQF
TRBJ1-2 | 14 | TRBV28 | ASSLGPTGVVGGYT
TRBJ2-7 | 13 | TRBV19 | ASSFGGGATYEQY
TRBJ2-1 | 14 | TRBV19 | ASSVLAGATYNEQF
TRBJ2-1 | 12 | TRBV18 | ASSQTSADNEQF